The next 10 T cell receptor beta chains were all read from a single sample in a study of blood T cells in healthy people across ages. Using a J-beta primer mix together with a sample-barcoded 5' primer, a second PCR was run for roughly 6 to 12 cycles. Using its own MiXCR run on the 5' RACE reads, TCRdb lists one record per CDR3 protein. Of over a million distinct CDR3 sequences in the sample, 40% to 50% are singletons; the top ten hold over 15%. The sample consisted of blood. Receptors were obtained from a woman aged 60-75 years in good health.

The V gene is TRBV13, the J gene TRBJ2-5; TRBD2 matches 7 bases. There are 15 residues in the CDR3. CDR1 and CDR2 (germline): PRHDT, FYEKMQ (reference sequence). V was pared by 4 bases and J by 11 bases, with 16 bases of the junction left unmatched. Written as DNA, the CDR3 is TGTGCCAGCAGCTACCGGGACTACCCTGGCAGAGAGCAGTACTTC. Its protein product is CASSYRDYPGREQYF.

V and J are TRBV4-2 and TRBJ2-1; D perhaps matches TRBD2 (6 bases). Trimming took off 1 base at V and 7 bases at J, with 14 bases between the two ends. Germline V lookup: CDR1 LGHNA, CDR2 YNFKEQ. This CDR3 contains 15 residues. The CDR3 region is CASSQASRSGNEQFF. Here the CDR3 DNA reads TGTGCCAGCAGCCAAGCCTCGAGAAGCGGGAATGAGCAGTTCTTC.

The chain recombines TRBV2 with TRBJ2-1; TRBD1 is a possible D gene (6 bases). Germline assignment: CDR1 SNHLY and CDR2 FYNNEI. V lost 3 bases, J lost 7 bases, and 13 bases lay in between. CDR3 length equals 14 residues. CDR3 in amino acids: CASSERQVANEQFF. CDR3 DNA sequence: TGTGCCAGCAGTGAGCGACAGGTAGCGAATGAGCAGTTCTTC.

This clonotype was seen once. The J gene is TRBJ1-4, the V gene TRBV27, with no clear D. Trimming removed 6 bases from V and 2 bases from J, with 16 bases in between. This CDR3 has 16 amino acids. Germline-derived CDR1 and CDR2 are MNHEY and SMNVEV (reference sequence). The CDR3 region is CASSKIVASTNEKLFF. The CDR3 DNA is TGTGCCAGCAGCAAAATCGTGGCCTCCACTAATGAAAAACTGTTTTTT.

This clonotype was seen only a few times. The chain uses TRBV29-1 and TRBJ1-1; D is unresolved. Per germline, CDR1 SQVTM and CDR2 ANQGSEA. This CDR3 is 12 amino acids long. The V end lost 0 bases, the J end lost 5 bases, and 7 bases lay between the germline ends. CDR3 sequence reads: CSVEDQRTEAFF. CDR3 bases: TGCAGCGTTGAAGATCAGAGGACTGAAGCTTTCTTT.

This chain links TRBV29-1 with TRBJ2-7, with 7 bases aligning to TRBD2. V was pared by 1 base and J by 7 bases, with 4 bases of the junction left unmatched. Per the germline V gene, CDR1 is SQVTM and CDR2 is ANQGSEA. The CDR3 contains 12 residues. CDR3 amino acids: CSVEVGGGEQYF. CDR3 bases: TGCAGCGTTGAAGTTGGGGGGGGAGAGCAGTACTTC.

V and J are TRBV2 and TRBJ2-5; 9 bases fit TRBD2. The tail of the sequence fits TRBJ2-7 better, so the J call may be wrong. Germline V lookup: CDR1 SNHLY, CDR2 FYNNEI. The CDR3 spans 16 residues. The DNA for the CDR3 is TGTGCCAGCAGTGAAGCTTTTAGCGGGAGAGGTTACGAGCAGTACTTC. Translation: CASSEAFSGRGYEQYF.

The J gene is TRBJ2-4, the V gene TRBV7-8; 9 bases map to TRBD1. The closer fit of TRBJ2-7 to the DNA end suggests the J call may be wrong. Germline-derived CDR1 and CDR2 are SGHVS and FQNEAQ. The CDR3 covers 16 residues. CDR3 sequence (DNA): TGTGCCAGCAGCTTACACCGGGACAGGGATTCCTACGAGCAGTACTTC. This sequence encodes CASSLHRDRDSYEQYF.

The table lists this clonotype with a count of one. The rearrangement links TRBV5-1 to TRBJ2-7, with 16 bases fitting TRBD2. This CDR3 comprises 17 residues. Germline V gene sequence: CDR1 SGHRS, CDR2 YFSETQ. The junction had 2 bases not matched to a gene; V was cut back by 0 bases and J by 2 bases. This chain's CDR3 is CASSLEGTSGRAYEQYF. In DNA, the CDR3 is TGCGCCAGCAGCTTGGAAGGGACTAGCGGGAGGGCCTACGAGCAGTACTTC.

This clonotype has ten or more counts. The chain combines TRBV29-1 with TRBJ2-3; the match to TRBD1 covers 8 bases. V dropped 8 bases and J dropped 2; count of bases not matched to a gene: 6. CDR3 length: 13 residues. CDR1 is SQVTM and CDR2 is ANQGSEA in the germline V gene. CDR3 loop: CSQLTGVTDTQYF. In DNA form, the CDR3 reads TGCAGCCAATTGACAGGGGTCACAGATACGCAGTATTTT.